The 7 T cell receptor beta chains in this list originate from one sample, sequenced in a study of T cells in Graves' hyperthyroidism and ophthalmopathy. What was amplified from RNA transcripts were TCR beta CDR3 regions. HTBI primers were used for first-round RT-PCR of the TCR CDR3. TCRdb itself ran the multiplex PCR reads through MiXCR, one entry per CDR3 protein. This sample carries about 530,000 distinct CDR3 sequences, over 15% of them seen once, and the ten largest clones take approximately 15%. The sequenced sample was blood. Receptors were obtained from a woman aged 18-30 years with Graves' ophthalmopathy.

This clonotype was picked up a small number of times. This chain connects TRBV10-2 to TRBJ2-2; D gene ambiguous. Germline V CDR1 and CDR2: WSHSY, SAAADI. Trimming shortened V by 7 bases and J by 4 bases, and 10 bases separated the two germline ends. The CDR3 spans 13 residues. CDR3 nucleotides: TGCGCCAGCAACGCAGAAGGCACCGGGGAGCTGTTTTTT. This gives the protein CASNAEGTGELFF.

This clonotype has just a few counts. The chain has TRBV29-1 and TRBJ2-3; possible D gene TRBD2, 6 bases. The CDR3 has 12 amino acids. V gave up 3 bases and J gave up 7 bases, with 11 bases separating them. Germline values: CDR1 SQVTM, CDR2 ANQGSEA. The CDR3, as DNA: TGCAGCGTTGATCCCCGCGGGAATACGCAGTATTTT. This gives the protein CSVDPRGNTQYF.

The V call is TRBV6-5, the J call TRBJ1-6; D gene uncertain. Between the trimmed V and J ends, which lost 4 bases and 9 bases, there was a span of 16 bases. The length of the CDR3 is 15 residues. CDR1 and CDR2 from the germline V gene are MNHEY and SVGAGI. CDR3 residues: CASSLSSGIVSPLHF. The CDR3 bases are TGTGCCAGCAGTTTATCTTCGGGAATTGTTTCACCCCTCCACTTT.

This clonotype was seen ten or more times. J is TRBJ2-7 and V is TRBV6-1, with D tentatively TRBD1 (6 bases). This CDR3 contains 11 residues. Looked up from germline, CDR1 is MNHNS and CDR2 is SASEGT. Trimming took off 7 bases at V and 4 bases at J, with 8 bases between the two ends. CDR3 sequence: CASNQGYEQYF. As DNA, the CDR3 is TGTGCCAGCAATCAGGGGTACGAGCAGTACTTC.

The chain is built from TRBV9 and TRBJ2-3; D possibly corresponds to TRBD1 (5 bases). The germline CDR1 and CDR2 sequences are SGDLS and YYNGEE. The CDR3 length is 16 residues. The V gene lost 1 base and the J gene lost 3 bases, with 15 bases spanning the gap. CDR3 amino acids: CASSVLGIGATDTQYF. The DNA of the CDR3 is TGTGCCAGCAGCGTACTAGGGATAGGGGCGACAGATACGCAGTATTTT.

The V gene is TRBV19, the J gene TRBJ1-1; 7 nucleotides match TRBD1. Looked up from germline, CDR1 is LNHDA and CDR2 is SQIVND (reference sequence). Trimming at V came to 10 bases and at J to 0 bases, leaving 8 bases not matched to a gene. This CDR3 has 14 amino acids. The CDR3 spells CATSTGTVNTEAFF. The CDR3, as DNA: TGTGCCACCTCCACGGGGACAGTGAACACTGAAGCTTTCTTT.

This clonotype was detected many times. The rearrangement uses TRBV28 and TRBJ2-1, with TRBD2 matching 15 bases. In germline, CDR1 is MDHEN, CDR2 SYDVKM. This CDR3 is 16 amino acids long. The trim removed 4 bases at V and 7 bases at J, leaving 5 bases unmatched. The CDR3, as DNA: TGTGCCAGCAGTTCGGGACTAGCGGGAGGTTGGAATGAGCAGTTCTTC. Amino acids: CASSSGLAGGWNEQFF.